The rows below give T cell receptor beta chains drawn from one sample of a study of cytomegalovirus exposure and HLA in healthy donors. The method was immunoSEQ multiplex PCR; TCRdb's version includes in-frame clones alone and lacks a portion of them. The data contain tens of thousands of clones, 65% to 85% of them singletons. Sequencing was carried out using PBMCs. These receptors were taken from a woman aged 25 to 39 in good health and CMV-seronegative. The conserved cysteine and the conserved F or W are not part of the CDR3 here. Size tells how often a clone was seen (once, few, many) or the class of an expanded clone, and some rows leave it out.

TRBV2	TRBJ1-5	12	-	ASSPGQGNQPQH
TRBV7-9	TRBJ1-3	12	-	ASSLDRGGNTIY
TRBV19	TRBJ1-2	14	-	ASSIDLAGARDGYT
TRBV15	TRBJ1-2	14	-	ATSPAFEQGARGYT
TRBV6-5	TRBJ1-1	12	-	ASSYDSLLSEAF
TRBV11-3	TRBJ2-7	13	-	ASSLGGTGPYEQY
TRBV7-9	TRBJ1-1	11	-	ASSIGEDTEAF
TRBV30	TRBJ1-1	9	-	ACFGGRGAF
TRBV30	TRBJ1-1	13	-	AWIPNRVLNTEAF
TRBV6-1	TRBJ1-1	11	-	ASSSDRETEAF
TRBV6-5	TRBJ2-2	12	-	ASRGDGGSGELF
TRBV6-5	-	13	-	ASCQGEGAVYEQY
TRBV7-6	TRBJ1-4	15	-	ASSPRTDPATNEKLF
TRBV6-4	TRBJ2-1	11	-	ASSDRRDSEQF
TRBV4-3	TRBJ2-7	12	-	ASSQEQGAYEQY
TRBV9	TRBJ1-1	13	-	ASSVEGHWNTEAF
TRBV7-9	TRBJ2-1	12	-	SSSQVNLPDEQF
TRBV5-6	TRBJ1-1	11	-	ASGPTGFPEAF
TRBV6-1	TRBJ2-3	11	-	ASRGLGGDTQY
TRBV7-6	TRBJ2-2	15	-	ASSLPSGGPPPGELF
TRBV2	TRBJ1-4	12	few	ASSEWGQGWKLF
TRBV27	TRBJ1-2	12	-	ASSLQLGGYGYT
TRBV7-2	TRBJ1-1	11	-	ASSLAGDTEAF
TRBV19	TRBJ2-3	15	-	ASSVSSGGLLADTQY
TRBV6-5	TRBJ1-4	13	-	ASSYKTGRDEKLF
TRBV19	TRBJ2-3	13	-	ASSIRSLAGDTQY
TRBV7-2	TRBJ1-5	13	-	ASSLGQGSNQPQH
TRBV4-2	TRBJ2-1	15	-	ASSRPRGLADYNEQF
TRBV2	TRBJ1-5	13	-	ASTPDRDDNQPQH
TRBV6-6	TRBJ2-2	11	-	ATGTGGTGELF
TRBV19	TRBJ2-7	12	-	ASADRGHFYEQY
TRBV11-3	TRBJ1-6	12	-	ASSPGTAHGTLH
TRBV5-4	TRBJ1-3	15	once	ASSFIGGFQSGNTIY
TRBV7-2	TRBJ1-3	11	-	ASSSHSGNTIY
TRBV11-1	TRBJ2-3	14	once	ASSPTSLAGGDTQY
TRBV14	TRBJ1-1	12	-	ASSQVARGTEAF
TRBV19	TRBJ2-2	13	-	ASSIRSAGTGELF